The clone carrying this T cell receptor beta chain was seen once. The sample belongs to a study of blood T cell repertoires in COVID-19. Study details: Samples representing acute and convalescent COVID-19 were sourced from the United States, Italy and Spain. The cDNA or gDNA used as material had been derived from T cells, B-cell-depleted T cells, or PBMCs.

The germline V gene has CDR1 KGHDR and CDR2 SFDVKD. The V and J ends lost 6 bases and 1 base respectively, with 5 bases between them. The CDR3 has 13 amino acids. As handled by the study authors: Amplification of reference gene primers was used by the study to estimate nucleated cell counts. Here immunoSEQ multiplex PCR was the method, and the copy in TCRdb shows in-frame clones only, minus some. V and J calls and clone size follow that table, whereas D and trimming were derived from the DNA. This table has around 280,000 clones, about 90% appearing once. The sample comprised peripheral blood. The receptor was isolated from a woman aged 25 to 39 who had recovered from COVID-19. The gene calls are TRBV24-1 and TRBJ2-2; D not resolved. The chain's CDR3 is CATSYGNTGELFF. The DNA of the CDR3 is TGTGCCACCAGTTACGGGAACACCGGGGAGCTGTTTTTT.